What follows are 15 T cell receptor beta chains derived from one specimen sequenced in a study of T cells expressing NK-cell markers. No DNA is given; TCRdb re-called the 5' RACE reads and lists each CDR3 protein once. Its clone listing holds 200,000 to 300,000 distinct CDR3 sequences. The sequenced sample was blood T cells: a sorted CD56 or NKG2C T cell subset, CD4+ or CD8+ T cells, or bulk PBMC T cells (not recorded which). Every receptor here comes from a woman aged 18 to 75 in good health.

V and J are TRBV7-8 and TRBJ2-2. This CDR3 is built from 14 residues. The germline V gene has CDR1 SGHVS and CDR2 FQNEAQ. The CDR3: CASSLSPNTGELFF.

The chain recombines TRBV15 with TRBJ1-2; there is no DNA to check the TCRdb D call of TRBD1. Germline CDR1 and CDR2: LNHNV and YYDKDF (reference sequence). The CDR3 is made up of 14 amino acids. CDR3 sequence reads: CATSLGQGGDGYTF.

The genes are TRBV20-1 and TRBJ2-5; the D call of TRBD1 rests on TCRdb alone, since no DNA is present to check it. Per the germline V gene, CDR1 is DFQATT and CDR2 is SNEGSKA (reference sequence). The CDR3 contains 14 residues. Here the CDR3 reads CSARRTTGTGTQYF.

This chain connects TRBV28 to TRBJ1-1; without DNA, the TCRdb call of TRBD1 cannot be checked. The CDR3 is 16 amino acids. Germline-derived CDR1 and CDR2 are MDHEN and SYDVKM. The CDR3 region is CASSSGTGGLNTEAFF.

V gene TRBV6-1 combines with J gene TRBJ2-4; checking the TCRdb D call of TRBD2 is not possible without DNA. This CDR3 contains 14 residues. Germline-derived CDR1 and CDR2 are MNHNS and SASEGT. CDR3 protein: CATRLAGPKNIQYF.

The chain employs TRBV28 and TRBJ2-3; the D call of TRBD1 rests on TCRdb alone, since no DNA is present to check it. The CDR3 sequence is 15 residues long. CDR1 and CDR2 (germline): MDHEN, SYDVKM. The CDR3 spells CASSSRGRPTDTQYF.

This CDR3 reads CASSLVPGVNEKLFF. The rearrangement joins TRBV5-1 to TRBJ1-4; TCRdb gives TRBD1 as the D gene, but with no DNA this cannot be confirmed. This CDR3 contains 15 residues. Germline V gene sequence: CDR1 SGHRS, CDR2 YFSETQ.

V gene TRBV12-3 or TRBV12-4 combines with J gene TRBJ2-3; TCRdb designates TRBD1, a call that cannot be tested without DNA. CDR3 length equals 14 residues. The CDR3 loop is CASSITGRTDTQYF.

This CDR3 reads CASSGQGGEKLFF. The rearrangement uses TRBV7-2 and TRBJ1-4; TCRdb names TRBD1, which stays unverified in the absence of DNA. The CDR3 is 13 residues long. The germline CDR1 and CDR2 sequences are SGHTA and FQGNSA.

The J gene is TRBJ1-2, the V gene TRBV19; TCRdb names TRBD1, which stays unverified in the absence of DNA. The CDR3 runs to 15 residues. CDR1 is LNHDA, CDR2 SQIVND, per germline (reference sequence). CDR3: CASSINRNGAYGYTF.

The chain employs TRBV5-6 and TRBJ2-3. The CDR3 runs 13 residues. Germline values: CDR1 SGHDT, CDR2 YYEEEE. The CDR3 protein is CASSSYSGDTQYF.

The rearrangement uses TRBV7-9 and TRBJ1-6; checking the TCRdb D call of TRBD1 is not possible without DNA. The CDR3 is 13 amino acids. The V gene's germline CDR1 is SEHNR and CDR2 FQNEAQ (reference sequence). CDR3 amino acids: CASSPGYNSPLHF.

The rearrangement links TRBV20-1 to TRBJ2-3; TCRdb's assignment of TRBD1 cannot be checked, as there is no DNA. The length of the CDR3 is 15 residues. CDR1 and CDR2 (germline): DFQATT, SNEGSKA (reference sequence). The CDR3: CSASPGERGTDTQYF.

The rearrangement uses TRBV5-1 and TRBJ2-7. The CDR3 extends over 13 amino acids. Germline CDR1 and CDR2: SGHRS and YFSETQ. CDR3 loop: CASSVTAAYEQYF.

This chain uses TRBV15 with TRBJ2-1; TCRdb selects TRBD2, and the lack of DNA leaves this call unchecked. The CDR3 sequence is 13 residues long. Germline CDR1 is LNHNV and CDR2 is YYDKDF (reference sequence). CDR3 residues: CATSREFGREGLF.